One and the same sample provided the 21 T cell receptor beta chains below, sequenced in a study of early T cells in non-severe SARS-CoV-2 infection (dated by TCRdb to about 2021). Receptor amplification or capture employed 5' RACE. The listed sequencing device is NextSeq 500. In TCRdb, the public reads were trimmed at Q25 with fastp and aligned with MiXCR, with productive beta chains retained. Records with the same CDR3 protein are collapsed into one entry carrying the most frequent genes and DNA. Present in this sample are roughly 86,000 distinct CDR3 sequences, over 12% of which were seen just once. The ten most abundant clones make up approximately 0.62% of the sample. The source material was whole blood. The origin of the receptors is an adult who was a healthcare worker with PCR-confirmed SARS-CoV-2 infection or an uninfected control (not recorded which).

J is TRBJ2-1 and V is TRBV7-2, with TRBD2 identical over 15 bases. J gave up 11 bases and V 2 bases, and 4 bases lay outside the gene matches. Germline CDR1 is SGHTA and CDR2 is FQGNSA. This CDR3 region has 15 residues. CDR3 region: CASSLSGLAGGKQFF. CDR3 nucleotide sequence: TGTGCCAGCAGCTTATCCGGACTAGCGGGGGGGAAGCAGTTCTTC.

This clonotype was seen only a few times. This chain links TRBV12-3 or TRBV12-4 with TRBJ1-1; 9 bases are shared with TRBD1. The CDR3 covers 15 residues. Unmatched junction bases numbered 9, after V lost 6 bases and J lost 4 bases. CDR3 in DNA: TGTGCCAGCAGGTGGACAGGGGACGTGGGCACTGAAGCTTTCTTT. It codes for CASRWTGDVGTEAFF.

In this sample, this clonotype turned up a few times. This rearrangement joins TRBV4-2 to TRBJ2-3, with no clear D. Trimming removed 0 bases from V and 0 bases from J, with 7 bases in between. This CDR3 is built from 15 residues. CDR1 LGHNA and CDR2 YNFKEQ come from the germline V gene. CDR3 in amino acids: CASSQDPTSTDTQYF. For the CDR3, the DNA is TGTGCCAGCAGCCAAGATCCTACTAGCACAGATACGCAGTATTTT.

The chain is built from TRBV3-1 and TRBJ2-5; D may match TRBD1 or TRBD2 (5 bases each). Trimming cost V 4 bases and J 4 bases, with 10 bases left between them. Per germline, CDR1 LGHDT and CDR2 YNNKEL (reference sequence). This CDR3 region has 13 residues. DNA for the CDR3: TGTGCCAGCAGCCTAGGGACCCGAGAGACCCAGTACTTC. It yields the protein CASSLGTRETQYF.

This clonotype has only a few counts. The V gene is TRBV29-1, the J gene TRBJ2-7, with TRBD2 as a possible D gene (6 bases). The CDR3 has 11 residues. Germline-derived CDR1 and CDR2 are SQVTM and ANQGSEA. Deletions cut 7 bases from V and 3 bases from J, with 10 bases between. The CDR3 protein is CSGGDGYEQYV. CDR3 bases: TGCAGCGGGGGGGACGGCTACGAGCAGTACGTC.

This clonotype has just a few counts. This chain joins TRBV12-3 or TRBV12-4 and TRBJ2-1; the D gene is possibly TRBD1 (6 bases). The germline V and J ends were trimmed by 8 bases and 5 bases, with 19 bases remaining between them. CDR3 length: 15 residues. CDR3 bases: TGTGCCAGCGGATTCAGGGTTGGGGGCCACAATGAGCAGTTCTTC. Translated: CASGFRVGGHNEQFF.

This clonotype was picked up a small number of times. The CDR3 DNA reads as TGTGCCAGCAGCTTGGAGGGATACGAGCAGTACGTC. Translation: CASSLEGYEQYV. The V and J genes are TRBV5-6 and TRBJ2-7; D is unclear. Trimming removed 0 bases at V and 4 bases at J, with 5 bases between. This CDR3 contains 12 residues. The V gene's germline CDR1 is SGHDT and CDR2 YYEEEE.

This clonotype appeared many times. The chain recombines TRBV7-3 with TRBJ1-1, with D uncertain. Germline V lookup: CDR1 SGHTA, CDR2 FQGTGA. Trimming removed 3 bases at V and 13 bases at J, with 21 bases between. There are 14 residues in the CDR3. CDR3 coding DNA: TGTGCCAGCAGCTTGAGTTCGGCTGTAACTAAAGTTTTCTTT. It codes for CASSLSSAVTKVFF.

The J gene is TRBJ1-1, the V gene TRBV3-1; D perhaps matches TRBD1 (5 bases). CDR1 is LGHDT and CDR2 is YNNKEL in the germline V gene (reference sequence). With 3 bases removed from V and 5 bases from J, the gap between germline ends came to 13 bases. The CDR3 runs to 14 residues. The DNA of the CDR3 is TGTGCCAGCAGCCATTTAAACGGGGGGACTGAAGCTTTCTTT. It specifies CASSHLNGGTEAFF. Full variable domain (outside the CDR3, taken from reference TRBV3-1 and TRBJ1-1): DTAVSQTPKYLVTQMGNDKSIKCEQNLGHDTMYWYKQDSKKFLKIMFSYNNKELIINETVPNRFSPKSPDKAHLNLHINSLELGDSAVYFCASSHLNGGTEAFFGQGTRLTVV.

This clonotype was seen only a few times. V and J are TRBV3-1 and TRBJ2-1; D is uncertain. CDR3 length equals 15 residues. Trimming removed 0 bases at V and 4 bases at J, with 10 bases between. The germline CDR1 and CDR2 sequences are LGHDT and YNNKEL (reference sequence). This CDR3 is CASSQDGAGYNEQFF. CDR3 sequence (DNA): TGTGCCAGCAGCCAAGACGGAGCTGGTTACAATGAGCAGTTCTTC.

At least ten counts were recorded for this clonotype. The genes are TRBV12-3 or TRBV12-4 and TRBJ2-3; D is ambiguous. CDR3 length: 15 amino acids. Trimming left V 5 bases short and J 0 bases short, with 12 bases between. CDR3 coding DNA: TGTGCCAGCAGTCGCTCCGGGTCTAGCACAGATACGCAGTATTTT. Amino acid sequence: CASSRSGSSTDTQYF.

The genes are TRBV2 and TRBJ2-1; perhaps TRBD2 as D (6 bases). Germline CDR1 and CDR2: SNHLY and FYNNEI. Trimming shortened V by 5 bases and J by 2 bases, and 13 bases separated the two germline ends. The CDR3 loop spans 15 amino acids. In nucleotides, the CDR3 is TGTGCCAGCAGTAGCGGGCTACACACCTACAATGAGCAGTTCTTC. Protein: CASSSGLHTYNEQFF.

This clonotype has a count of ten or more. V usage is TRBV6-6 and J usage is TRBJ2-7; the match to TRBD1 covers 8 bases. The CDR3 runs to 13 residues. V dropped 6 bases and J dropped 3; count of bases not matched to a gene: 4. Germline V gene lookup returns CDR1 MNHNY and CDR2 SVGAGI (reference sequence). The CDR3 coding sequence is TGTGCCAGCAGACTTGACAGGGGCTACGAGCAGTACGTC. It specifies CASRLDRGYEQYV.

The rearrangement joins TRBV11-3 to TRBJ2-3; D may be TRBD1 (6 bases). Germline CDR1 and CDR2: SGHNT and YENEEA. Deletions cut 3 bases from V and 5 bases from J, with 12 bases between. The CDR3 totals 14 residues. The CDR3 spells CASSFSGQRDTQYF. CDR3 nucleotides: TGTGCCAGCAGCTTCTCCGGACAGAGAGATACGCAGTATTTT.

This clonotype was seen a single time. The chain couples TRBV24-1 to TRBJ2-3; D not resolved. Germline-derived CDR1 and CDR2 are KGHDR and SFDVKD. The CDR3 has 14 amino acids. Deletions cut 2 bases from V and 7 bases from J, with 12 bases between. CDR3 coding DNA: TGTGCCACCAGTGATTCGGACGGGCGTTATACGCAGTATTTT. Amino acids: CATSDSDGRYTQYF.

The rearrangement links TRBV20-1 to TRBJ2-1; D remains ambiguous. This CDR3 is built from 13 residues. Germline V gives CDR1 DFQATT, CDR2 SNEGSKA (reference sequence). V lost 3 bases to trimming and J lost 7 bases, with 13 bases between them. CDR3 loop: CSASNQGPNEQFF. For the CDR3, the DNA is TGCAGTGCTAGTAACCAAGGCCCTAATGAGCAGTTCTTC.

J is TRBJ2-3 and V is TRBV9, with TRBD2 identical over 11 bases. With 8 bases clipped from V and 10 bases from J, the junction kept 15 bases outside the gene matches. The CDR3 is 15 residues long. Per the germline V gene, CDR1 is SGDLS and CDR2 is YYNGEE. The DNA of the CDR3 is TGTGCCAGTGCCTCGACTAGCGGGGAGTGGGCGGCGCAGTATTTT. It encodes CASASTSGEWAAQYF.

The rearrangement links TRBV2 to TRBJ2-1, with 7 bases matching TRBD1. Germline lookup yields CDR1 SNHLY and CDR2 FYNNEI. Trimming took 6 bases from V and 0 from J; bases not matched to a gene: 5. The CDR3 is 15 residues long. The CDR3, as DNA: TGTGCCAGCAGGGGGGACAGCAGCTCCTACAATGAGCAGTTCTTC. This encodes CASRGDSSSYNEQFF. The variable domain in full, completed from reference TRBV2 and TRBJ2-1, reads EPEVTQTPSHQVTQMGQEVILRCVPISNHLYFYWYRQILGQKVEFLVSFYNNEISEKSEIFDDQFSVERPDGSNFTLKIRSTKLEDSAMYFCASRGDSSSYNEQFFGPGTRLTVL.

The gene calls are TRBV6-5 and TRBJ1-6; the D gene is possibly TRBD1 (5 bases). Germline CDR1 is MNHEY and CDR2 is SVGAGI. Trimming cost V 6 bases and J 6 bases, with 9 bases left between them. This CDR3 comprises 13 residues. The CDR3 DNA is TGTGCCAGCAGGGCAGGGTCTAATTCACCCCTCCACTTT. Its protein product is CASRAGSNSPLHF.

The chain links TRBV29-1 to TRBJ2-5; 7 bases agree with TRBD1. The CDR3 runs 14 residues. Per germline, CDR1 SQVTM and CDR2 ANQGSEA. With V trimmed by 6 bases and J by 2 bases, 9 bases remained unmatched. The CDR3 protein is CSVTDRSRQETQYF. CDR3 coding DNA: TGCAGCGTCACGGACAGGTCGCGACAAGAGACCCAGTACTTC.

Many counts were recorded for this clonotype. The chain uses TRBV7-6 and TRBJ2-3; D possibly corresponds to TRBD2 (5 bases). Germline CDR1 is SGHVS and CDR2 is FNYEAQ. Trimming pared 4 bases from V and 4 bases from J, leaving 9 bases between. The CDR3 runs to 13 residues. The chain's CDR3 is CASSSRTPDTQYF. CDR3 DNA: TGTGCCAGCAGCTCTCGGACTCCAGATACGCAGTATTTT.